Following are 26 T cell receptor beta chains from one sample sequenced in a study of blood T cell repertoires in COVID-19. Repertoires were generated with immunoSEQ multiplex PCR, while TCRdb's copy carries only in-frame clones and drops some. The sample yields about 480,000 clones, around 85% seen once. The sample was PBMCs or T cells enriched from blood (not recorded which). These receptors were taken from a woman aged 55-75 years who had recovered from COVID-19.

This clone has a single count. The chain is built from TRBV24-1 and TRBJ2-3; 9 bases are a match to TRBD2. Per the germline V gene, CDR1 is KGHDR and CDR2 is SFDVKD. CDR3 length: 18 residues. With V trimmed by 1 base and J by 0 bases, 7 bases remained unmatched. DNA of the CDR3: TGTGCCACCAGTGATTTAGGCGGGGGGGAGTCTAGCACAGATACGCAGTATTTT. This sequence encodes CATSDLGGGESSTDTQYF.

CDR3 nucleotide sequence: TGTGCCAGCAGTTTAGTCGGGACATCTAACGGCTACACCTTC. Translation gives CASSLVGTSNGYTF. V is TRBV28 and J is TRBJ1-2, with TRBD1 as a possible D gene (6 bases). CDR1 and CDR2 (germline): MDHEN, SYDVKM. The CDR3 contains 14 residues. Between the trimmed V and J ends, which lost 2 bases and 8 bases, there was a span of 15 bases.

This clone was seen a single time. J is TRBJ1-3 and V is TRBV6-5, with D unclear. The CDR3 extends over 13 amino acids. The V end was cut by 5 bases, the J end by 4 bases, with 9 bases between. The germline V gene has CDR1 MNHEY and CDR2 SVGAGI. Written as DNA, the CDR3 is TGTGCCAGCAGTATTATCGAGGGAAACACCATATATTTT. It translates to CASSIIEGNTIYF.

V is TRBV2 and J is TRBJ1-6, with D perhaps TRBD1 (5 bases). The CDR3 consists of 13 residues. V was shortened by 9 bases and J by 10 bases, with 16 bases between the two germline ends. Germline CDR1 is SNHLY and CDR2 is FYNNEI. Here the CDR3 DNA reads TGTGCCAGTCGTTTTACAGGTAGATCACCCCTCCACTTT. It codes for CASRFTGRSPLHF.

The V call is TRBV2, the J call TRBJ1-5; D gene unclear. Deletions cut 0 bases from V and 4 bases from J, with 4 bases between. The CDR3 sequence is 13 residues long. Germline lookup yields CDR1 SNHLY and CDR2 FYNNEI. For the CDR3, the DNA is TGTGCCAGCAGTGAAGCTCCTAATCAGCCCCAGCATTTT. Its protein is CASSEAPNQPQHF.

The gene calls are TRBV29-1 and TRBJ1-2, with 9 bases matching TRBD1. The CDR3 loop spans 13 amino acids. CDR1 and CDR2 from the germline V gene are SQVTM and ANQGSEA. The junction had 5 bases not matched to a gene; V was cut back by 7 bases and J by 2 bases. The CDR3 reads CSAVGQGNYGYTF. The DNA for the CDR3 is TGCAGCGCTGTGGGACAGGGCAACTATGGCTACACCTTC.

The rearrangement uses TRBV5-1 and TRBJ1-1, with D perhaps matching TRBD1 (6 bases). The CDR3 loop spans 15 amino acids. Trimming took off 0 bases at V and 1 base at J, with 10 bases between the two ends. Germline V gene data show CDR1 as SGHRS and CDR2 as YFSETQ. For the CDR3, the DNA is TGCGCCAGCAGCTTGGAACAGGGTCGGAACACTGAAGCTTTCTTT. It translates to CASSLEQGRNTEAFF.

This clone showed up just a few times. The gene calls are TRBV19 and TRBJ1-2, with D possibly TRBD1 on 5 matching bases. The CDR3 loop spans 15 amino acids. V dropped 4 bases and J dropped 3 bases, with 15 bases sitting between them. CDR1 and CDR2 from the germline V gene are LNHDA and SQIVND (reference sequence). CDR3 DNA sequence: TGTGCCAGTAGTACCCAAACAGGAAACGACTATGGCTACACCTTC. Translating gives CASSTQTGNDYGYTF.

The chain couples TRBV3-1 (or the pseudogene TRBV3-2) to TRBJ2-1, with 7 bases identical to TRBD2. V was pared by 4 bases and J by 4 bases, with 10 bases of the junction left unmatched. This CDR3 has 16 residues. From germline, CDR1 is LGHDT and CDR2 YNNKEL (reference sequence). This CDR3 reads CASSRIPGLTYNEQFF. CDR3 coding DNA: TGTGCCAGCAGCCGAATACCGGGACTAACATACAATGAGCAGTTCTTC.

This clone was observed once. The chain recombines TRBV12-5 with TRBJ1-4; D might be TRBD1 (5 bases). V shed 0 bases and J shed 5 bases, with 10 bases lying between them. Germline V gene lookup returns CDR1 LGHNT and CDR2 FRNRAP. This CDR3 has 15 amino acids. The CDR3 here is CASGLVGGMNEKLFF. In nucleotides, the CDR3 is TGTGCTAGTGGTTTGGTGGGGGGTATGAATGAAAAACTGTTTTTT.

This clone was recorded only once. This rearrangement joins TRBV19 to TRBJ1-5, with D perhaps TRBD1 (6 bases). Looked up from germline, CDR1 is LNHDA and CDR2 is SQIVND (reference sequence). There are 14 residues in the CDR3. The V and J ends lost 3 bases and 6 bases respectively, with 12 bases between them. Written as DNA, the CDR3 is TGTGCCAGTAGTATGCCTCAGGGGAGTCAGCCCCAGCATTTT. This translates into CASSMPQGSQPQHF.

V usage is TRBV25-1 and J usage is TRBJ1-2; D possibly corresponds to TRBD1 (6 bases). From germline, CDR1 is MGHDK and CDR2 SYGVNS. V was pared by 0 bases and J by 7 bases, with 9 bases between. The CDR3 length is 13 residues. The CDR3 region is CASSEYAGAGYTF. In DNA form, the CDR3 reads TGTGCCAGCAGTGAATATGCAGGGGCTGGCTACACCTTC.

This clone has only one observation. The chain couples TRBV9 to TRBJ1-4; D not certain. The V end was cut by 4 bases, the J end by 0 bases, with 16 bases between. This CDR3 region has 17 residues. Germline loops: CDR1 SGDLS, CDR2 YYNGEE. CDR3 DNA: TGTGCCAGCAGCCCCCAACCCGAACCGGCAACTAATGAAAAACTGTTTTTT. It yields the protein CASSPQPEPATNEKLFF.

The chain uses TRBV2 and TRBJ1-1; D is possibly TRBD1 (5 bases). The CDR3 loop spans 17 amino acids. Trimming stripped 2 bases from V and 3 bases from J, with 19 bases between. CDR1 and CDR2 from the germline V gene are SNHLY and FYNNEI. CDR3: CASSETSYRWADTEAFF. The CDR3 DNA follows: TGTGCCAGCAGTGAAACCTCCTACAGGTGGGCGGACACTGAAGCTTTCTTT. The full variable domain, completed using reference TRBV2 and TRBJ1-1, is EPEVTQTPSHQVTQMGQEVILRCVPISNHLYFYWYRQILGQKVEFLVSFYNNEISEKSEIFDDQFSVERPDGSNFTLKIRSTKLEDSAMYFCASSETSYRWADTEAFFGQGTRLTVV.

V gene TRBV3-1 (or the pseudogene TRBV3-2) combines with J gene TRBJ2-1; possible D gene TRBD2, 5 bases. CDR1 and CDR2 (germline): LGHDT, YNNKEL (reference sequence). The CDR3 is 18 amino acids. The V gene lost 5 bases and the J gene lost 0 bases, with 20 bases spanning the gap. The CDR3 DNA is TGTGCCAGCAGCTCCCGCAGTGGAGGAATGAGCTCCTACAATGAGCAGTTCTTC. Its protein is CASSSRSGGMSSYNEQFF.

V and J are TRBV6-5 and TRBJ2-3, with a weak D call TRBD1 (5 bases). CDR1 is MNHEY, CDR2 SVGAGI, per germline. The CDR3 is 15 residues long. Trimming cost V 1 base and J 0 bases, with 8 bases left between them. The CDR3 reads CASSYFKGSTDTQYF. As DNA, the CDR3 is TGTGCCAGCAGTTACTTCAAGGGGAGCACAGATACGCAGTATTTT.

The V and J genes are TRBV15 and TRBJ1-2; the D gene is possibly TRBD1 (6 bases). Trimming cost V 0 bases and J 4 bases, with 15 bases left between them. From germline, CDR1 is LNHNV and CDR2 YYDKDF (reference sequence). CDR3 length: 16 amino acids. The CDR3 region has the DNA TGTGCCACCAGCAGAGATGGGGGGGGCTTGGGCTATGGCTACACCTTC. It yields the protein CATSRDGGGLGYGYTF.

The chain joins TRBV12-5 to TRBJ1-1, with TRBD1 matching over 8 bases. The CDR3 is 18 amino acids. The V gene end was trimmed by 2 bases and the J gene end by 1 base; junction bases not matched to a gene: 12. CDR1 is LGHNT, CDR2 FRNRAP, per germline. The CDR3 coding sequence is TGTGCTAGTGGTTTGCCCTCACCACGGACAGGGCGGAACACTGAAGCTTTCTTT. Its translation is CASGLPSPRTGRNTEAFF.

The V gene is TRBV11-2, the J gene TRBJ2-3, with 7 bases matching TRBD2. Germline V gene sequence: CDR1 SGHAT, CDR2 FQNNGV. V lost 6 bases to trimming and J lost 0 bases; unmatched junction nucleotides: 9. The CDR3 has 16 amino acids. The CDR3 DNA sequence: TGTGCCAGCAGTCCAAGACTAGCCCCTAGCACAGATACGCAGTATTTT. It is translated as CASSPRLAPSTDTQYF.

This clone was seen a few times. V is TRBV5-4 and J is TRBJ2-5; a weak D match, TRBD1 (6 bases). The CDR3 is 15 amino acids. Germline V gene lookup returns CDR1 SGHNT and CDR2 YYREEE (reference sequence). Between the trimmed V and J ends, which lost 4 bases and 3 bases, there was a span of 16 bases. CDR3 nucleotide sequence: TGTGCCAGCAGCCGACGCACAGGGCACGAAGAGACCCAGTACTTC. Residues: CASSRRTGHEETQYF.

This chain joins TRBV5-6 and TRBJ1-6; 8 bases map to TRBD1. The CDR3 length is 15 residues. CDR1 and CDR2 (germline): SGHDT, YYEEEE. V lost 0 bases and J lost 8; bases outside the gene matches: 4. For the CDR3, the DNA is TGTGCCAGCAGCTTGGCTGGACAGGGACATTCACCCCTCCACTTT. This translates into CASSLAGQGHSPLHF.

The chain links TRBV7-2 to TRBJ2-5; D call uncertain. Germline V gene sequence: CDR1 SGHTA, CDR2 FQGNSA. V lost 5 bases to trimming and J lost 7 bases, with 20 bases between them. The CDR3 has 15 residues. CDR3 DNA: TGTGCCAGCAGCCCCCCTGGGCTTACCCTTGGGACCCAGTACTTC. This codes for CASSPPGLTLGTQYF.

The chain is built from TRBV3-1 (or the pseudogene TRBV3-2) and TRBJ1-4, with unresolved D. The V end was cut by 0 bases, the J end by 7 bases, with 12 bases between. Germline loops: CDR1 LGHDT, CDR2 YNNKEL (reference sequence). The CDR3 loop spans 15 amino acids. The CDR3 DNA reads TGTGCCAGCAGCCAAGAAGGAGCTAACGGTGAAAAACTGTTTTTT. Encoded protein: CASSQEGANGEKLFF.

The CDR3, as DNA: TGTGCCTGGAGTTTGGGCGTTTTGAGCTACGAGCAGTACTTC. Amino acids: CAWSLGVLSYEQYF. This chain connects TRBV30 to TRBJ2-7; D is ambiguous. The germline gives CDR1 GTSNPN, CDR2 SVGIG (reference sequence). Trimming took 2 bases from V and 3 from J, leaving 14 bases between them. The CDR3 is 14 amino acids.

This clone was recorded once. Written as DNA, the CDR3 is TGTGCCAGCAGCTTGGTAGGGGGCCTCAGCACCGGGGAGCTGTTTTTT. Residues: CASSLVGGLSTGELFF. V gene TRBV5-5 combines with J gene TRBJ2-2; 7 positions match TRBD1. CDR1 and CDR2 (germline): SGHKS, YYEKEE (reference sequence). The length of the CDR3 is 16 residues. The V segment lost 0 bases and the J segment 4 bases; nucleotides outside the gene matches: 6.

This chain uses TRBV7-8 with TRBJ1-2; 9 nucleotides agree with TRBD1. Trimming cost V 1 base and J 2 bases; bases outside gene matches: 2. The CDR3 contains 15 residues. Germline values: CDR1 SGHVS, CDR2 FQNEAQ. In nucleotides, the CDR3 is TGTGCCAGCAGCTTAGGGACAGGGGCGAACTATGGCTACACCTTC. This translates into CASSLGTGANYGYTF. The entire variable domain, with the rest obtained from reference TRBV7-8 and TRBJ1-2, is as follows: GAGVSQSPRYKVAKRGQDVALRCDPISGHVSLFWYQQALGQGPEFLTYFQNEAQLDKSGLPSDRFFAERPEGSVSTLKIQRTQQEDSAVYLCASSLGTGANYGYTFGSGTRLTVV.